These 15 T cell receptor beta chains originate from one sample sequenced in a study of T cell repertoires in cytomegalovirus infection. These receptors have no known antigen. TCRdb re-analysed the reads in MiXCR, keeping a single row per CDR3 protein. This sample has some 920,000 distinct CDR3 sequences, with around 30% found just once. The material sequenced was cultured CD8+ T cells from PBMCs, taken from culture after CMV antigen stimulation. These receptors were taken from a human donor in good health (CMV status not recorded). Some clones in this sample may be carry-over from other donors' samples.

The chain uses TRBV6-5 and TRBJ2-5, with TRBD2 as a possible D gene (5 bases). Trimming removed 7 bases at V and 5 bases at J, with 20 bases between. From germline, CDR1 is MNHEY and CDR2 SVGAGI. This CDR3 spans 15 amino acids. For the CDR3, the DNA is TGTGCCAGCACCTTATGCGGGTCCCTTGGGGAGACCCAGTACTTC. Translated, it gives CASTLCGSLGETQYF.

The chain couples TRBV28 to TRBJ1-6; D is unclear. Trimming cost V 7 bases and J 6 bases, with 13 bases left between them. Looked up from germline, CDR1 is MDHEN and CDR2 is SYDVKM. The CDR3 length is 14 residues. For the CDR3, the DNA is TGTGCCAGCACCTTTAGAGGGTTTAATTCACCCCTCCACTTT. It translates to CASTFRGFNSPLHF.

The chain links TRBV27 to TRBJ1-5; 7 nucleotides align to TRBD1. V dropped 5 bases and J dropped 5; count of bases not matched to a gene: 3. This CDR3 comprises 13 residues. CDR1 and CDR2 (germline): MNHEY, SMNVEV (reference sequence). The CDR3 coding sequence is TGTGCCAGCAGTGAGGGACAGTATCAGCCCCAGCATTTT. Translated: CASSEGQYQPQHF.

The CDR3 is CASSSPGRANYGYTF. CDR3 nucleotides: TGTGCCAGCAGCTCCCCCGGCAGGGCTAACTATGGCTACACCTTC. V is TRBV7-6 and J is TRBJ1-2, with TRBD1 as a possible D gene (5 bases). CDR1 is SGHVS, CDR2 FNYEAQ, per germline. V lost 4 bases to trimming and J lost 0 bases, with 12 bases between them. The CDR3 is made up of 15 amino acids.

This chain uses TRBV19 with TRBJ2-1, with a weak D call TRBD2 (6 bases). CDR1 is LNHDA and CDR2 is SQIVND in the germline V gene (reference sequence). This CDR3 has 14 amino acids. V was shortened by 3 bases and J by 9 bases, with 15 bases between the two germline ends. The CDR3 spells CASSMGLGAGEQFF. The CDR3 nucleotides are TGTGCCAGTAGTATGGGACTTGGGGCGGGTGAGCAGTTCTTC. Full variable domain (outside the CDR3, taken from reference TRBV19 and TRBJ2-1): DGGITQSPKYLFRKEGQNVTLSCEQNLNHDAMYWYRQDPGQGLRLIYYSQIVNDFQKGDIAEGYSVSREKKESFPLTVTSAQKNPTAFYLCASSMGLGAGEQFFGPGTRLTVL.

J is TRBJ1-2 and V is TRBV4-1, with a possible D match to TRBD1 (5 bases). The V and J ends lost 3 bases and 9 bases respectively, with 11 bases between them. Germline CDR1 reads MGHRA; CDR2 reads YSYEKL. The CDR3 covers 12 residues. The CDR3 here is CASSQDIWSYTF. CDR3 DNA: TGCGCCAGCAGCCAGGACATCTGGAGCTACACCTTC.

This clonotype was observed at least ten times. The rearrangement uses TRBV7-2 and TRBJ2-5; no clear D gene. V gave up 1 base and J gave up 1 base, with 19 bases separating them. The CDR3 length is 18 residues. From germline, CDR1 is SGHTA and CDR2 FQGNSA. Written as DNA, the CDR3 is TGTGCCAGCAGCTTAGGACAAAAAGGCTGGGTAGTCCAAGAGACCCAGTACTTC. This gives the protein CASSLGQKGWVVQETQYF. The entire variable domain, with the rest obtained from reference TRBV7-2 and TRBJ2-5, is as follows: GAGVSQSPSNKVTEKGKDVELRCDPISGHTALYWYRQSLGQGLEFLIYFQGNSAPDKSGLPSDRFSAERTGGSVSTLTIQRTQQEDSAVYLCASSLGQKGWVVQETQYFGPGTRLLVL.

The V call is TRBV6-5, the J call TRBJ2-2; D uncertain. V shed 2 bases and J shed 7 bases, with 8 bases lying between them. Germline V lookup: CDR1 MNHEY, CDR2 SVGAGI. CDR3 length equals 13 residues. This CDR3 reads CASSYGPSGELFF. CDR3 DNA sequence: TGTGCCAGCAGTTACGGCCCAAGCGGGGAGCTGTTTTTT.

The V call is TRBV19, the J call TRBJ2-7; D unresolved. Germline-derived CDR1 and CDR2 are LNHDA and SQIVND (reference sequence). V lost 7 bases to trimming and J lost 4 bases, with 26 bases between them. The CDR3 is made up of 17 amino acids. CDR3 sequence (DNA): TGTGCCAGTACTTCTTCCCCCCCTACGACCTCCCTTTACGAGCAGTACTTC. It encodes CASTSSPPTTSLYEQYF.

This clonotype appeared a few times. This chain links TRBV6-2 or TRBV6-3 with TRBJ2-7; 8 bases line up with TRBD2. The germline V gene has CDR1 MNHEY and CDR2 SVGEGT. Trimming removed 5 bases from V and 7 bases from J; junction bases left unmatched: 10. This CDR3 has 14 amino acids. DNA for the CDR3: TGTGCCAGCAGTCCAGCGGGGGCCTTTAGTGAGCAGTACTTC. Its translation is CASSPAGAFSEQYF.

The rearrangement uses TRBV7-4 and TRBJ1-6, with 8 bases matching TRBD1. With V trimmed by 9 bases and J by 8 bases, 6 bases remained unmatched. Germline V gives CDR1 SGHVT, CDR2 SQSDAQ. CDR3 length equals 13 residues. This chain's CDR3 is CASRTGPDSPLHF. In DNA, the CDR3 is TGTGCCAGTCGGACAGGGCCCGATTCACCCCTCCACTTT.

In its sample, this clonotype was seen a few times. This chain's CDR3 is CASSLAAGTSGANVLTF. CDR3 sequence (DNA): TGTGCCAGCAGCTTAGCGGCCGGGACCTCTGGGGCCAACGTCCTGACTTTC. V gene TRBV7-8 combines with J gene TRBJ2-6; the D call may be TRBD1 or TRBD2 (5 bases each). The V end lost 0 bases, the J end lost 0 bases, and 9 bases lay between the germline ends. This CDR3 spans 17 amino acids. CDR1 and CDR2 from the germline V gene are SGHVS and FQNEAQ.

This chain links TRBV9 with TRBJ1-1; D is possibly TRBD1 (6 bases). V shed 3 bases and J shed 4 bases, with 13 bases lying between them. CDR3 length equals 14 residues. The germline V gene encodes CDR1 SGDLS and CDR2 YYNGEE. The CDR3 coding sequence is TGTGCCAGCAGCGCAAGGACAGCCACCACTGAAGCTTTCTTT. Translated, it gives CASSARTATTEAFF. The full variable domain, its missing parts supplied by reference TRBV9 and TRBJ1-1, is DSGVTQTPKHLITATGQRVTLRCSPRSGDLSVYWYQQSLDQGLQFLIQYYNGEERAKGNILERFSAQQFPDLHSELNLSSLELGDSALYFCASSARTATTEAFFGQGTRLTVV.

There are a few counts of this clonotype. The gene calls are TRBV7-2 and TRBJ2-7, with 14 bases that match TRBD2. Trimming removed 4 bases from V and 7 bases from J; junction bases left unmatched: 9. This CDR3 spans 16 amino acids. Germline-derived CDR1 and CDR2 are SGHTA and FQGNSA. CDR3 protein: CASSYPTSGGAEEQYF. CDR3 bases: TGTGCCAGCAGCTACCCGACTAGCGGGGGGGCAGAGGAGCAGTACTTC.

V is TRBV27 and J is TRBJ2-5, with D possibly matching TRBD2 (6 bases). Trimming cost V 2 bases and J 5 bases, with 15 bases left between them. This CDR3 is built from 15 residues. Germline lookup yields CDR1 MNHEY and CDR2 SMNVEV (reference sequence). CDR3 DNA sequence: TGTGCCAGCAGTTTAGGGCCGGCTAGCGTGGAGACCCAGTACTTC. Its protein is CASSLGPASVETQYF.